This entry lists 20 T cell receptor beta chains sequenced from one sample in a study of graft-versus-host responses after intestinal transplantation. Generated by immunoSEQ multiplex PCR, the TCRdb table keeps only in-frame clones and is missing some. The top ten clones hold around 0.54% of a sample with about 71,000 clones, around 96% of them seen once. Antigens of these TCRs are unknown. Source: unstimulated CD8+ T cells sorted from spleen or lymph node cells, taken before intestinal transplant. The receptors were sampled from a human donor who received an intestinal transplant.

The CDR3 sequence is CASSIWTYGYTF. Written as DNA, the CDR3 is TGTGCCAGCAGCATTTGGACCTATGGCTACACCTTC. V gene TRBV7-2 combines with J gene TRBJ1-2; D gene ambiguous. From germline, CDR1 is SGHTA and CDR2 FQGNSA. There are 12 residues in the CDR3. The germline V and J ends were trimmed by 5 bases and 4 bases, with 8 bases remaining between them. Filled out from reference TRBV7-2 and TRBJ1-2, the complete variable domain reads GAGVSQSPSNKVTEKGKDVELRCDPISGHTALYWYRQSLGQGLEFLIYFQGNSAPDKSGLPSDRFSAERTGGSVSTLTIQRTQQEDSAVYLCASSIWTYGYTFGSGTRLTVV.

The chain combines TRBV6-5 with TRBJ2-1; D possibly matches TRBD1 or TRBD2 (5 bases each). CDR3 length: 14 residues. The V gene lost 6 bases and the J gene lost 0 bases, with 9 bases spanning the gap. CDR1 MNHEY and CDR2 SVGAGI come from the germline V gene. CDR3 in amino acids: CASRGTTSYNEQFF. The CDR3 coding sequence is TGTGCCAGCAGAGGGACCACCTCCTACAATGAGCAGTTCTTC.

The rearrangement uses TRBV28 and TRBJ1-4; TRBD1 matches 8 bases. The CDR3 has 17 amino acids. CDR1 is MDHEN, CDR2 SYDVKM, per germline. V trimming: 10 bases; J trimming: 0 bases; junction bases outside the gene matches: 13. CDR3 sequence reads: CATQTDRGSPTNEKLFF. The CDR3 nucleotides read TGTGCCACCCAAACCGACAGGGGAAGCCCAACTAATGAAAAACTGTTTTTT.

CDR3 nucleotides: TGTGCCAGCAGTTCTAGTCAGGACGAGCAGTACTTC. Translation gives CASSSSQDEQYF. This sequence joins TRBV27 and TRBJ2-7; the D is unclear. Trimming shortened V by 4 bases and J by 5 bases, and 9 bases separated the two germline ends. CDR1 and CDR2 (germline): MNHEY, SMNVEV (reference sequence). The CDR3 is 12 amino acids.

V and J are TRBV29-1 and TRBJ2-7; TRBD2 agrees at 8 bases. Germline CDR1 is SQVTM and CDR2 is ANQGSEA. The CDR3 consists of 13 residues. The junction had 7 bases not matched to a gene; V was cut back by 7 bases and J by 2 bases. This chain's CDR3 is CSARTSRAYEQYF. The CDR3 DNA sequence: TGCAGCGCTAGGACTAGCAGAGCCTACGAGCAGTACTTC.

This clone was observed a few times. The V call is TRBV5-6, the J call TRBJ1-5; D remains unclear. This CDR3 is 12 amino acids long. The ends were cut back, 3 bases at V and 5 bases at J, with 6 bases in the middle. Germline assignment: CDR1 SGHDT and CDR2 YYEEEE. The CDR3 loop is CASSSNYQPQHF. The CDR3, as DNA: TGTGCCAGCAGCTCCAATTATCAGCCCCAGCATTTT.

A remark on this clone: The same CDR3 is also encoded by other DNA sequences in this sample. The chain carries TRBV27 and TRBJ2-7; 11 nucleotides align to TRBD1. The CDR3 contains 14 residues. From germline, CDR1 is MNHEY and CDR2 SMNVEV (reference sequence). J lost 3 bases, V lost 10 bases, and 8 bases had no gene match. The CDR3 nucleotides read TGTGCCACCACCAAGGGACAGGGGGGCTACGAGCAGTACTTC. Translation: CATTKGQGGYEQYF.

CDR3 region: CASSQLAVYHEQYF. The CDR3 coding sequence is TGTGCCAGCAGCCAATTGGCAGTTTACCACGAGCAGTACTTC. The J gene is TRBJ2-5, the V gene TRBV16; D remains ambiguous. The J call is doubtful: the DNA matches TRBJ2-7 better. There are 14 residues in the CDR3. Germline-derived CDR1 and CDR2 are KGHSY and FQNENV.

The J gene is TRBJ2-7, the V gene TRBV10-2; no reliable D call. Trimming cost V 7 bases and J 2 bases, with 12 bases left between them. Per germline, CDR1 WSHSY and CDR2 SAAADI. The CDR3 covers 13 residues. The CDR3: CASTVSLAYEQYF. CDR3 nucleotides: TGCGCCAGCACGGTCTCCCTCGCCTACGAGCAGTACTTC.

The chain uses TRBV29-1 and TRBJ2-1, with 7 bases identical to TRBD2. Germline V CDR1 and CDR2: SQVTM, ANQGSEA. The trim removed 4 bases at V and 7 bases at J, leaving 4 bases unmatched. The CDR3 is made up of 12 amino acids. CDR3 in amino acids: CSVVGGGNEQFF. The CDR3 DNA reads as TGCAGCGTTGTGGGGGGAGGGAATGAGCAGTTCTTC.

A few counts support this clone. A much larger clone differs from this one at a single base, so this may be a read error. The chain couples TRBV5-6 to TRBJ2-1; TRBD2 might be the D (7 bases). The CDR3 runs to 15 residues. Germline V gene lookup returns CDR1 SGHDT and CDR2 YYEEEE. V was pared by 5 bases and J by 0 bases, with 12 bases between. CDR3 sequence reads: CASRGAGVSYNEQFF. In DNA, the CDR3 is TGTGCCAGCAGGGGGGCGGGGGTCTCCTACAATGAGCAGTTCTTC.

This clone was found once. The chain has TRBV9 and TRBJ2-1; the D gene is possibly TRBD2 (6 bases). The germline V gene encodes CDR1 SGDLS and CDR2 YYNGEE. V shed 0 bases and J shed 9 bases, with 22 bases lying between them. This CDR3 is built from 17 residues. The DNA for the CDR3 is TGTGCCAGCAGCGTAGCTTCGGGGGAGCATGGGTGGGGTGAGCAGTTCTTC. The encoded protein is CASSVASGEHGWGEQFF.

The rearrangement links TRBV14 to TRBJ2-3, with TRBD2 as a possible D gene (6 bases). Germline V gene data show CDR1 as SGHDN and CDR2 as FVKESK. V was pared by 0 bases and J by 2 bases, with 21 bases between. The CDR3 is 19 residues long. CDR3 loop: CASSQDRLAPRGATDTQYF. For the CDR3, the DNA is TGTGCCAGCAGCCAAGATCGGCTAGCGCCAAGAGGAGCCACAGATACGCAGTATTTT. Variable domain in full (rest from reference TRBV14 and TRBJ2-3): EAGVTQFPSHSVIEKGQTVTLRCDPISGHDNLYWYRRVMGKEIKFLLHFVKESKQDESGMPNNRFLAERTGGTYSTLKVQPAELEDSGVYFCASSQDRLAPRGATDTQYFGPGTRLTVL.

The CDR3 is CASSLSASTDTQYF. The CDR3 nucleotides read TGTGCCAGCAGTTTATCAGCCAGCACAGATACGCAGTATTTT. The genes are TRBV27 and TRBJ2-3; no reliable D call. The CDR3 length is 14 residues. Trimming removed 0 bases from V and 0 bases from J, with 4 bases in between. Germline V gene data show CDR1 as MNHEY and CDR2 as SMNVEV (reference sequence).

V is TRBV13 and J is TRBJ2-7; TRBD2 agrees at 9 bases. The CDR3 extends over 15 amino acids. The J segment lost 1 base and the V segment lost 3 bases, leaving 4 bases of the junction unmatched. Looked up from germline, CDR1 is PRHDT and CDR2 is FYEKMQ (reference sequence). For the CDR3, the DNA is TGTGCCAGCAGCTTCGCTAGCGGGAATTCCTACGAGCAGTACTTC. Translated: CASSFASGNSYEQYF.

The chain joins TRBV5-6 to TRBJ2-3; D gene unclear. Germline loops: CDR1 SGHDT, CDR2 YYEEEE. The CDR3 sequence is 13 residues long. The V gene lost 2 bases and the J gene lost 10 bases, with 14 bases spanning the gap. CDR3 sequence (DNA): TGTGCCAGCAGCTTTGGGTCGCCGGGTTCGCAGTATTTT. Its translation is CASSFGSPGSQYF.

The chain couples TRBV27 to TRBJ2-2; D is uncertain. There are 13 residues in the CDR3. Germline CDR1 MNHEY, CDR2 SMNVEV (reference sequence). The ends were cut back, 6 bases at V and 9 bases at J, with 14 bases in the middle. Here the CDR3 reads CASSKSPARELFF. The CDR3, as DNA: TGTGCCAGCAGCAAATCACCTGCCCGGGAGCTGTTTTTT.

CDR3 region: CASSLWTGGSGNTIYF. The DNA for the CDR3 is TGTGCCAGCAGTTTATGGACAGGGGGCTCTGGAAACACCATATATTTT. The rearrangement links TRBV28 to TRBJ1-3; 9 nucleotides agree with TRBD1. V shed 0 bases and J 0 bases; nucleotides not matched to a gene: 0. CDR1 is MDHEN, CDR2 SYDVKM, per germline. The CDR3 runs to 16 residues. Using reference TRBV28 and TRBJ1-3 for the parts outside the CDR3, the full variable domain is DVKVTQSSRYLVKRTGEKVFLECVQDMDHENMFWYRQDPGLGLRLIYFSYDVKMKEKGDIPEGYSVSREKKERFSLILESASTNQTSMYLCASSLWTGGSGNTIYFGEGSWLTVV.

The chain couples TRBV7-9 to TRBJ2-1; 9 bases agree with TRBD2. The ends lost 3 bases at V and 5 bases at J; junction bases unmatched: 2. CDR1 and CDR2 from the germline V gene are SEHNR and FQNEAQ (reference sequence). The CDR3 is made up of 14 amino acids. The CDR3 sequence: CASSFQRGDNEQFF. The CDR3 bases are TGTGCCAGCAGCTTTCAGCGGGGGGACAATGAGCAGTTCTTC.

The chain recombines TRBV7-8 with TRBJ2-3; a weak D match, TRBD2 (6 bases). Germline V gene sequence: CDR1 SGHVS, CDR2 FQNEAQ. The CDR3 is 15 residues long. The V and J ends lost 5 bases and 4 bases respectively, with 16 bases between them. The CDR3 here is CASSVTSRFADTQYF. The CDR3 nucleotides read TGTGCCAGCAGCGTGACTAGTCGGTTTGCAGATACGCAGTATTTT. The entire variable domain, with the rest obtained from reference TRBV7-8 and TRBJ2-3, is as follows: GAGVSQSPRYKVAKRGQDVALRCDPISGHVSLFWYQQALGQGPEFLTYFQNEAQLDKSGLPSDRFFAERPEGSVSTLKIQRTQQEDSAVYLCASSVTSRFADTQYFGPGTRLTVL.